This is a list of T cell receptor beta chains from one sample in a study of blood T cell repertoires in COVID-19. Only in-frame clones appear in the TCRdb table, and some are missing; sequencing was by immunoSEQ multiplex PCR. Among more than 150,000 clones, approximately 92% were seen once, and the ten largest hold around 14%. Sequencing input: peripheral blood. The receptors originated from a woman in her thirties or forties with acute or convalescent COVID-19. Each CDR3 is given with its conserved first and last residue. The order of the fields is D gene, V gene, J gene, clone size, CDR3 protein, CDR3 DNA. A D gene is named only where the DNA matches it firmly. The size field is filled for only some rows; it gives once, few, many or a size class.

TRBD2,TRBV6-5,TRBJ2-7,-,CASSYSGTRIYEQYF,TGTGCCAGCAGTTACTCCGGGACTAGGATCTACGAGCAGTACTTC
-,TRBV28,TRBJ2-7,-,CASSLQGGRPFEQYF,TGTGCCAGCAGTTTACAAGGAGGTAGGCCCTTCGAGCAGTACTTC
-,TRBV2,TRBJ2-7,-,CASSEYRGGSEQYF,TGTGCCAGCAGTGAATACAGGGGAGGATCCGAGCAGTACTTC
-,TRBV11-1,TRBJ2-1,-,CASSQDRGSYNEQFF,TGTGCCAGCAGCCAAGACCGAGGAAGCTACAATGAGCAGTTCTTC
-,TRBV27,TRBJ1-6,-,CATQQGPDINSPLHF,TGTGCCACCCAACAGGGTCCCGATATTAATTCACCCCTCCACTTT
-,TRBV2,TRBJ1-1,-,CASSERGQEAFF,TGTGCCAGCAGTGAAAGGGGACAAGAAGCTTTCTTT
TRBD1,TRBV19,TRBJ1-5,-,CASRLLAGQGAWQPQHF,TGTGCCAGTAGACTACTCGCGGGACAGGGGGCCTGGCAGCCCCAGCATTTT
TRBD1,TRBV4-1,TRBJ2-7,once,CASSLSGTGTEQYF,TGCGCCAGCAGCCTATCCGGGACAGGGACCGAGCAGTACTTC
TRBD1,TRBV6-5,TRBJ1-5,-,CASSPVGQGRQPQHF,TGTGCCAGCAGTCCGGTCGGACAGGGAAGGCAGCCCCAGCATTTT
TRBD1,TRBV29-1,TRBJ1-2,-,CSGGTGIRGYTF,TGCAGCGGTGGGACAGGGATACGTGGCTACACCTTC
-,TRBV30,TRBJ1-5,-,CAWSARGGLENQPQHF,TGTGCCTGGAGTGCCCGGGGGGGGCTCGAAAATCAGCCCCAGCATTTT
TRBD1,TRBV27,TRBJ2-7,-,CASSPRSGQGRYEQYF,TGTGCCAGCAGTCCCCGGTCGGGACAGGGACGCTACGAGCAGTACTTC
-,TRBV3-1/TRBV3-2,TRBJ1-1,-,CASTQNSVNTEAFF,TGTGCCAGCACCCAAAATTCAGTGAACACTGAAGCTTTCTTT
TRBD2,TRBV7-2,TRBJ2-3,-,CASSAISGTSYTDTQYF,TGTGCCAGCAGCGCTATCTCCGGGACTAGCTACACAGATACGCAGTATTTT
-,TRBV19,TRBJ2-7,-,CASSSRDTIYEQYF,TGTGCCAGTAGCTCCCGGGACACGATATACGAGCAGTACTTC
TRBD2,TRBV9,TRBJ2-7,-,CASSPDPSGNYEQYF,TGTGCCAGCAGCCCAGACCCTAGCGGGAACTACGAGCAGTACTTC
TRBD1,TRBV14,TRBJ1-2,-,CASSQNRDRLLNGYTF,TGTGCCAGCAGCCAAAACCGGGACAGGCTCCTTAATGGCTACACCTTC
TRBD2,TRBV19,TRBJ2-7,-,CASRTSGGDYEQYF,TGTGCCAGTAGGACTAGCGGGGGGGACTACGAGCAGTACTTC
TRBD2,TRBV5-4,TRBJ2-7,-,CASSPTSGLYEQYF,TGTGCCAGCAGTCCGACTAGCGGCCTCTACGAGCAGTACTTC
TRBD2,TRBV19,TRBJ2-7,-,CASSRGRVLDEQYF,TGTGCCAGTAGCCGTGGGAGGGTGCTGGACGAGCAGTACTTC
-,TRBV30,TRBJ2-7,-,CAWSVITRARYEQYF,TGTGCCTGGAGTGTCATTACTCGAGCACGTTACGAGCAGTACTTC
-,TRBV12-5,TRBJ1-3,-,CASGLRGISGNTIYF,TGTGCTAGTGGTTTAAGAGGAATCTCTGGAAACACCATATATTTT
-,TRBV2,TRBJ2-1,-,CASRSDRNNEQFF,TGTGCCAGCAGAAGCGACAGAAACAATGAGCAGTTCTTC
TRBD1,TRBV7-9,TRBJ1-3,-,CASSLEGQGNTIYF,TGTGCCAGCAGCTTAGAGGGACAGGGAAACACCATATATTTT
TRBD1,TRBV4-1,TRBJ1-1,-,CASSQTGKGTEAFF,TGCGCCAGCAGCCAGACAGGGAAGGGGACTGAAGCTTTCTTT
TRBD1,TRBV11-3,TRBJ1-2,-,CASSLEGRDRGSNGYTF,TGTGCCAGCAGCTTAGAAGGGAGGGACAGGGGGTCTAATGGCTACACCTTC
-,TRBV6-5,TRBJ1-2,-,CATSPPTNYGYTF,TGTGCCACCTCCCCCCCGACAAACTATGGCTACACCTTC
-,TRBV29-1,TRBJ1-2,-,CSVKGGSQINYGYTF,TGCAGCGTTAAGGGGGGGTCACAAATTAACTATGGCTACACCTTC
-,TRBV7-2,TRBJ2-7,once,CASSESGARYEQYF,TGTGCCAGCAGCGAATCCGGAGCTCGGTACGAGCAGTACTTC
-,TRBV6-5,TRBJ2-3,-,CASSPRDIYTDTQYF,TGTGCCAGCAGTCCCCGGGACATCTACACAGATACGCAGTATTTT
-,TRBV6-5,TRBJ2-1,-,CAIRGANNEQFF,TGTGCCATACGGGGGGCCAACAATGAGCAGTTCTTC
-,TRBV24-1,TRBJ2-1,-,CATSASGTAGLNEQFF,TGTGCCACCAGTGCCAGTGGTACGGCAGGGTTAAATGAGCAGTTCTTC
-,TRBV11-2,TRBJ1-2,-,CASSFFTRQSGDYGYTF,TGTGCCAGCAGCTTTTTTACCCGACAGAGTGGGGACTATGGCTACACCTTC
-,TRBV7-9,TRBJ2-2,-,CASSLVRGNTGELFF,TGTGCCAGCAGCTTAGTCAGGGGAAACACCGGGGAGCTGTTTTTT
TRBD2,TRBV27,TRBJ2-2,-,CASSEIAGAVTGELFF,TGTGCCAGCAGTGAAATAGCGGGGGCAGTCACCGGGGAGCTGTTTTTT
TRBD2,TRBV12-5,TRBJ2-1,once,CASGLGTSGTVNEQFF,TGTGCTAGTGGTTTGGGGACTAGCGGGACCGTCAATGAGCAGTTCTTC
-,TRBV30,TRBJ2-1,once,CAWELTGIYNEQFF,TGTGCCTGGGAGTTGACGGGAATTTACAATGAGCAGTTCTTC